This section outlines one T cell receptor beta chain sequence together with its context. Per the germline V gene, CDR1 is LGHNA and CDR2 is YNFKEQ. The CDR3 extends over 14 amino acids. The ends lost 4 bases at V and 2 bases at J; junction bases unmatched: 2. This sample is part of a study of blood T cell repertoires in COVID-19. In the study's own analysis: Amplification of reference gene primers was used by the study to estimate nucleated cell counts. Sequenced by immunoSEQ multiplex PCR; TCRdb stores in-frame clones only, minus some. The DNA gave D and trimming, while V, J and clone size come from that table. The table shows some 140,000 clones, with 78% occurring only once.

The specimen was peripheral blood. The chain recombines TRBV4-2 with TRBJ1-3; 7 bases fit TRBD1. The receptor was derived from a man older than 75 with acute or convalescent COVID-19. The CDR3 nucleotides read TGTGCCAGCAGCCCGACAGGGACTGGAAACACCATATATTTT. Translation gives CASSPTGTGNTIYF.